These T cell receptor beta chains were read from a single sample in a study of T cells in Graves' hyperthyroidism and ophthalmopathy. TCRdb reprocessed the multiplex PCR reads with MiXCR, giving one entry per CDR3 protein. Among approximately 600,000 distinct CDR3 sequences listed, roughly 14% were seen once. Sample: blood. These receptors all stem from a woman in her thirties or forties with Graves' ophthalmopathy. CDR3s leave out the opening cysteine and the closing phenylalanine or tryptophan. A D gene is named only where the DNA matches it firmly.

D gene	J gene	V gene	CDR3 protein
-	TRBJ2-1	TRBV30	AWSDDSNPSKYNEQF
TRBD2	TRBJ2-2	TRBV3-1	ASSQDALAGVVGELF
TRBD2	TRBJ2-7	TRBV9	ASSTGLAAVSYEQY
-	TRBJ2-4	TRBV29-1	SVVGDLAKNIQY
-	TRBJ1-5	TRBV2	ASSEDTQGNQPQH
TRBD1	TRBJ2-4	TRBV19	ASSRFGTGRKNIQY
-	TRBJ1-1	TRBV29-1	SVRQNTEAF
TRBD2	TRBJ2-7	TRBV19	ASSTSRAGDIYEQY
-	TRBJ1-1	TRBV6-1	ASRRQVNTEAF
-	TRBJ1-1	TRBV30	AWSLDGTEAF
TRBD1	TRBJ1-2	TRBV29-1	SVIQGINYGYT
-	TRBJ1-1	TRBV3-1	ASSHSPDRLNTEAF
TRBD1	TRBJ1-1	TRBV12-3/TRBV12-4	ASIRQGRTEAF
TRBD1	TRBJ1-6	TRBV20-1	SARATGTGYNSPLH
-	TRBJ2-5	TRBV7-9	ASSERGGEETQY
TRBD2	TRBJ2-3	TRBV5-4	ASSWGLAGRFPITQY
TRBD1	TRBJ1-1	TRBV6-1	ASSGFLRTGNTEAF
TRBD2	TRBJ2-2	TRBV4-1	ASSLRLAGVRTGELF
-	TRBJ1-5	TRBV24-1	ATSDSRTGPRGQPQH
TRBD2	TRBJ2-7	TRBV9	ASSVFSGRPHEQY
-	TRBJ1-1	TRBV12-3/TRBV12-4	ASSPGRENTEAF
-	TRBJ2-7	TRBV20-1	SARDPATASSYEQY
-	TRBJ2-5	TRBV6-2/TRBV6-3	ASEGEGATQY
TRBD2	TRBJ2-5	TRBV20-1	SARLAGVETQY
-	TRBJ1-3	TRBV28	ASSLLAGGSGNTIY
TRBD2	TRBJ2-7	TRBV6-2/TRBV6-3	ASSYYPGLAVYEQY
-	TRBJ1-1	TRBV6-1	ASSEWPNTEAF
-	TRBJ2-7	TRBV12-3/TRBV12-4	ASSSGPRYEQY
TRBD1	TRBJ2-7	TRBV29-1	SVEDRTGAHTSSYEQY
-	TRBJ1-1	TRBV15	ATSRVLVFGAF
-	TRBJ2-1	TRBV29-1	SVDNWGHEQF
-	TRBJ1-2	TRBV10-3	AISPEIYHGYT
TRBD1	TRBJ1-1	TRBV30	AWTSSRSTGQAWNTEAF
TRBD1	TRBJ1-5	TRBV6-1	ASIGQDSNQPQH
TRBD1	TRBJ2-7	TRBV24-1	ATSRTGYEQY
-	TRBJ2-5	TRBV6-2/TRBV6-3	ASSGSVAGTQY
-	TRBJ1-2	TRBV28	ASSFRVEGYT
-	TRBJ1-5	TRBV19	ASSIWGGQPQH
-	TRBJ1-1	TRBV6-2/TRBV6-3	ASSLIRDEAF
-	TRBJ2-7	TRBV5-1	ASSLRGLGEQY
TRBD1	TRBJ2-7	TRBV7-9	ASSKGQGASYEQY
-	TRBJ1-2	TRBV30	AWNSPGENYGYT
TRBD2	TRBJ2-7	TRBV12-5	ASGRGFTYEQY
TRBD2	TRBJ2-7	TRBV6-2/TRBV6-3	ASSGLAGAVSYEQY
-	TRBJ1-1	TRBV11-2	ASSFYSVNTEAF
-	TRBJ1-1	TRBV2	ASSYRDTEAF
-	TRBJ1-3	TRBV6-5	ASSRSRTAAGNTIY
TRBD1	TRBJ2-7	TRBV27	ASSFRDRTYEQY